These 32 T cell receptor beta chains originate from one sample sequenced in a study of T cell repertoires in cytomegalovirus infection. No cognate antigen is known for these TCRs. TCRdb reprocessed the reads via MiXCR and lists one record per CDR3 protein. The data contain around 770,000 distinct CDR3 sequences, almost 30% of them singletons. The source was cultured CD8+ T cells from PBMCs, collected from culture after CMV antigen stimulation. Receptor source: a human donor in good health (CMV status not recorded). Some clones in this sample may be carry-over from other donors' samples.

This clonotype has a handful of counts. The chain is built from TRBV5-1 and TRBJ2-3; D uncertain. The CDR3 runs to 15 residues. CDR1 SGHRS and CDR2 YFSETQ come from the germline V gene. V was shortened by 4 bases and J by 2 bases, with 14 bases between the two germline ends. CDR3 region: CASSLTTDLTDTQYF. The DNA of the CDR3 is TGCGCCAGCAGCCTCACTACGGACCTCACAGATACGCAGTATTTT.

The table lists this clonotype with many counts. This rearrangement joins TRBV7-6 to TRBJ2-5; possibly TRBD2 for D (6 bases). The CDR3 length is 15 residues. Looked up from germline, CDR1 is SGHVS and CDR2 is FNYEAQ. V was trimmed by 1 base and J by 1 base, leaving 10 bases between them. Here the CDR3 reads CASSLGRGTQETQYF. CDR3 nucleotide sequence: TGTGCCAGCAGCTTAGGGCGGGGCACCCAAGAGACCCAGTACTTC.

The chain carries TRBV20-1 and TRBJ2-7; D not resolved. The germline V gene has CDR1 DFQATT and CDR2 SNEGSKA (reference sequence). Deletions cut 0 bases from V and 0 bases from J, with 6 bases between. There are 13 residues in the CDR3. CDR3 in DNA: TGCAGTGCTAGAGATCAAGCCTCCTACGAGCAGTACTTC. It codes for CSARDQASYEQYF.

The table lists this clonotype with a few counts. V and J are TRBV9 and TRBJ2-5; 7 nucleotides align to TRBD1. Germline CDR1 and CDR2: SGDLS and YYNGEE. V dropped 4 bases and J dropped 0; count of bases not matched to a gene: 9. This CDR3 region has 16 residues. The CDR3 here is CASSRRTGKYQETQYF. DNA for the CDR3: TGTGCCAGCAGCAGACGGACAGGAAAGTACCAAGAGACCCAGTACTTC.

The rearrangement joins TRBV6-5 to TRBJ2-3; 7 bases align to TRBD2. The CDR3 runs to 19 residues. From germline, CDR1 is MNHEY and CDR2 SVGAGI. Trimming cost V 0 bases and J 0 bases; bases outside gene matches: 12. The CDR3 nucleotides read TGTGCCAGCAGTTACTCGAACCCCAGGGAGGGGAGGAGCACAGATACGCAGTATTTT. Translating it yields CASSYSNPREGRSTDTQYF.

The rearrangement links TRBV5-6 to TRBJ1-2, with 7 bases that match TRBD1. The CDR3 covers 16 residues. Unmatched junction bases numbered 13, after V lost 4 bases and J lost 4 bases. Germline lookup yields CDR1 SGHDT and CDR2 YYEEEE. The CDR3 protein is CASSSQTGTETYGYTF. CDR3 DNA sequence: TGTGCCAGCAGCAGCCAGACAGGGACAGAAACCTATGGCTACACCTTC.

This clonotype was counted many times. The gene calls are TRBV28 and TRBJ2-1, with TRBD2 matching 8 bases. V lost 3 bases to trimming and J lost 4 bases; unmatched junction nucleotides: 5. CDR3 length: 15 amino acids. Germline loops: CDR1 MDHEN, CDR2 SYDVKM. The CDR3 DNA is TGTGCCAGCAGTTTTAGCGGGGCCCCTTACAATGAGCAGTTCTTC. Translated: CASSFSGAPYNEQFF.

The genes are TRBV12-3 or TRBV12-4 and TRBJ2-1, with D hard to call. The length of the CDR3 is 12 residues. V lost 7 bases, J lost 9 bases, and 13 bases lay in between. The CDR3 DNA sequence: TGTGCCAGCATCAAGACACCCCCTGAGCAGTTCTTC. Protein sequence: CASIKTPPEQFF.

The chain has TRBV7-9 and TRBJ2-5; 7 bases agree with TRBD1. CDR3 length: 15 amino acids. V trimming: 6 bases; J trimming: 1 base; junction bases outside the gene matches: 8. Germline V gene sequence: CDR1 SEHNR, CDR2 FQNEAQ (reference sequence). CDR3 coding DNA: TGTGCCAGCAGAAACAGGGGAAAACCCCAAGAGACCCAGTACTTC. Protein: CASRNRGKPQETQYF.

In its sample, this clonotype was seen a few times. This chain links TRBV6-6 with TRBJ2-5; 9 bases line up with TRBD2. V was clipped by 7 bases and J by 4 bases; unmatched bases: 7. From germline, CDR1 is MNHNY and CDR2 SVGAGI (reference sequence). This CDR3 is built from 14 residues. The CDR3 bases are TGTGCCAGCAACCCGGATAGCGGGGGAGAGACCCAGTACTTC. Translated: CASNPDSGGETQYF.

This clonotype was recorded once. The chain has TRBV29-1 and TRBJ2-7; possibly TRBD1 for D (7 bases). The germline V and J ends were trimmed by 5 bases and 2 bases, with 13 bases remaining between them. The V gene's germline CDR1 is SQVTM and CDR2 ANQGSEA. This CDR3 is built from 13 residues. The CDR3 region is CSVRVRGAYEQYV. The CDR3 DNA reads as TGCAGCGTTAGGGTCAGGGGGGCCTACGAGCAGTACGTC.

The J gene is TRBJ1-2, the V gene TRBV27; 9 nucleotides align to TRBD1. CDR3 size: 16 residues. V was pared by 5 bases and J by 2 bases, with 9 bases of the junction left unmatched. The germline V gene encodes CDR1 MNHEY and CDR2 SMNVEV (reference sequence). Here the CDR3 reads CASSQHPGQGNYGYTF. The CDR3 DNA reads TGTGCCAGCAGTCAACACCCGGGACAGGGCAACTATGGCTACACCTTC.

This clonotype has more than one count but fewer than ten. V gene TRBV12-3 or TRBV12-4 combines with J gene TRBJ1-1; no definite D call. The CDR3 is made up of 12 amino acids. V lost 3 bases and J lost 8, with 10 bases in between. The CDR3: CASSFGQLEAFF. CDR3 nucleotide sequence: TGTGCCAGCAGTTTCGGCCAGCTGGAAGCTTTCTTT.

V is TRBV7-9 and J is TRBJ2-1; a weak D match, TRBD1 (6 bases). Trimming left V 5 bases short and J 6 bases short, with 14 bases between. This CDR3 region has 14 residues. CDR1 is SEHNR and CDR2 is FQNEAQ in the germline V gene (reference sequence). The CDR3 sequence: CASSHGTPSNEQFF. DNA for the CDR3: TGTGCCAGCAGCCATGGGACACCCTCCAATGAGCAGTTCTTC.

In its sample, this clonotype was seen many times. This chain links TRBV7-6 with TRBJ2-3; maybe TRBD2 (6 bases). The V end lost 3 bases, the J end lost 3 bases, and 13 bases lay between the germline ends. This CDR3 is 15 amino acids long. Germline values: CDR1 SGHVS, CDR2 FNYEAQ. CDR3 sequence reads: CASSFFSGETDTQYF. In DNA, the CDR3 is TGTGCCAGCAGCTTTTTTTCGGGGGAGACAGATACGCAGTATTTT.

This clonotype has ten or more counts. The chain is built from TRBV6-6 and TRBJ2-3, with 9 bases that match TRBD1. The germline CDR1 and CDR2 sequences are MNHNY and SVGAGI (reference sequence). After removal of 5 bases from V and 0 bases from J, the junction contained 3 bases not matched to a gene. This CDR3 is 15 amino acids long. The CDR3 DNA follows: TGTGCCAGCAGTCGGACAGGGGAAAGCACAGATACGCAGTATTTT. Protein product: CASSRTGESTDTQYF.

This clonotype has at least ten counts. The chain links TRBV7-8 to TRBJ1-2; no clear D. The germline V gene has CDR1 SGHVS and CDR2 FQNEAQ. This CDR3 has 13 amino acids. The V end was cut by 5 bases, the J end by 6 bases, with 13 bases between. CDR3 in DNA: TGTGCCAGCAGCGCGCCTTGGCGGGATGGCTACACCTTC. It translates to CASSAPWRDGYTF.

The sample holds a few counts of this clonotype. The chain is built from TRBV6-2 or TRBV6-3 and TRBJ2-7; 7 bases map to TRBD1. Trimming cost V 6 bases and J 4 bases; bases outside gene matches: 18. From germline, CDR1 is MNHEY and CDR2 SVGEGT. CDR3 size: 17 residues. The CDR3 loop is CASSYDSKGAHYYEQYF. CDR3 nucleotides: TGTGCCAGCAGCTACGACTCTAAGGGGGCGCATTATTACGAGCAGTACTTC.

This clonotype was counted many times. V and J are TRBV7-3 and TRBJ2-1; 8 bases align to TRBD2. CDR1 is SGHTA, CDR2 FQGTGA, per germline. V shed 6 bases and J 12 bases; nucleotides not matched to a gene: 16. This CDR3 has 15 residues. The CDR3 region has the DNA TGTGCCAGCAGTTTAGGGGCTAGCGGGCCCCAAGGGCAGTTCTTC. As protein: CASSLGASGPQGQFF.

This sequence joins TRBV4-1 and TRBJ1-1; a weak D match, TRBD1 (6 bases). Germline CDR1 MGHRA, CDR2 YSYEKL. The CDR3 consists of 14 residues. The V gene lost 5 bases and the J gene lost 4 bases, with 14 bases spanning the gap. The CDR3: CASSFGQSGTEAFF. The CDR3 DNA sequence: TGCGCCAGCAGCTTCGGACAGTCGGGCACTGAAGCTTTCTTT.

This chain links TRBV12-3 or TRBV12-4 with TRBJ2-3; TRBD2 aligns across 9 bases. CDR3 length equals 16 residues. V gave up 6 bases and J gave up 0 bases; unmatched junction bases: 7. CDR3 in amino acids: CASRQWSGGSTDTQYF. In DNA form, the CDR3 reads TGTGCCAGCAGGCAGTGGAGCGGGGGGAGCACAGATACGCAGTATTTT.

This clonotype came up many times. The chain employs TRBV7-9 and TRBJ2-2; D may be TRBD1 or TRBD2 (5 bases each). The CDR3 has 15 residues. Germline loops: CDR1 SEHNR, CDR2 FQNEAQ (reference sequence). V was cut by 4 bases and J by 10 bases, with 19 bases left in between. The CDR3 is CASSSSRDPKPELFF. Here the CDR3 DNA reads TGTGCCAGCAGCTCCAGCCGGGACCCAAAACCGGAGCTGTTTTTT.

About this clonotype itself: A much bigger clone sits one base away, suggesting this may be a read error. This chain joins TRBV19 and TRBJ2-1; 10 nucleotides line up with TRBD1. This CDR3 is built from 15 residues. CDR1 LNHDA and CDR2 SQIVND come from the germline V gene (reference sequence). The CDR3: CVSSILRDRGNEQFF. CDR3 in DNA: TGTGTCAGTAGTATACTCCGGGACAGGGGAAATGAGCAGTTCTTC. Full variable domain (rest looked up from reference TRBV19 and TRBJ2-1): DGGITQSPKYLFRKEGQNVTLSCEQNLNHDAMYWYRQDPGQGLRLIYYSQIVNDFQKGDIAEGYSVSREKKESFPLTVTSAQKNPTAFYLCVSSILRDRGNEQFFGPGTRLTVL.

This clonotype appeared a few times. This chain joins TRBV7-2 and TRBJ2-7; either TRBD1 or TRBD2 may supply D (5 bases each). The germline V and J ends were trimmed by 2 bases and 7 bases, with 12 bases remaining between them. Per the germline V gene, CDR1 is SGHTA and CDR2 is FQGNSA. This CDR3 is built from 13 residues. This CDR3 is CASSLNGAQEQYV. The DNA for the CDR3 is TGTGCCAGCAGCTTAAACGGGGCGCAGGAGCAGTACGTC.

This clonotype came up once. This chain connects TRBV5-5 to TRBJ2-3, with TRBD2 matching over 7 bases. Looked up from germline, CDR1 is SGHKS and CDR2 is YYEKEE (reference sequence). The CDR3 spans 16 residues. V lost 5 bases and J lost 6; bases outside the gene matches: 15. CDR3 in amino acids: CASSWEGPTRSDTQYF. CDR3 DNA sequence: TGTGCCAGCAGTTGGGAGGGACCCACGAGGTCGGATACGCAGTATTTT.

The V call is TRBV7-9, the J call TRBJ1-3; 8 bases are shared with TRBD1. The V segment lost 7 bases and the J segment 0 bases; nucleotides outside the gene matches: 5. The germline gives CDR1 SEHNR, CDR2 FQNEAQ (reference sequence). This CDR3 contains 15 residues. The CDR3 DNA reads TGTGCCAGCATCGAACAGGGGGTCTCTGGAAACACCATATATTTT. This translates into CASIEQGVSGNTIYF.

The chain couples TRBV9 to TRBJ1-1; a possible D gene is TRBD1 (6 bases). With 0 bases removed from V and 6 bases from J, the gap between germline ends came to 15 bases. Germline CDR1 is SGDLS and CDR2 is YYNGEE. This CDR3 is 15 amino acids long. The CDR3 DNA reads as TGTGCCAGCAGCGTAGGTGGGGGGGCGGGGGCTGAAGCTTTCTTT. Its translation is CASSVGGGAGAEAFF.

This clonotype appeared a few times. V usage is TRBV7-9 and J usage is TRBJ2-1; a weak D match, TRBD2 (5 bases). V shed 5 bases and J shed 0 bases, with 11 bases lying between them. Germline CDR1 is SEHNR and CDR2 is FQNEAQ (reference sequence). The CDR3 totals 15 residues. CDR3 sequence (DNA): TGTGCCAGCAGCCCGAGGGTGAGCTCCTACAATGAGCAGTTCTTC. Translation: CASSPRVSSYNEQFF. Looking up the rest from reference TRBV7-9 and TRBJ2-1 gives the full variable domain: DTGVSQNPRHKITKRGQNVTFRCDPISEHNRLYWYRQTLGQGPEFLTYFQNEAQLEKSRLLSDRFSAERPKGSFSTLEIQRTEQGDSAMYLCASSPRVSSYNEQFFGPGTRLTVL.

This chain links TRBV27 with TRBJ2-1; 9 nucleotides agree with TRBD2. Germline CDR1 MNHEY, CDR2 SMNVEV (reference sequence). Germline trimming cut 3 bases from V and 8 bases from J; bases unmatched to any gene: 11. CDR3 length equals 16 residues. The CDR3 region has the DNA TGTGCCAGCAGTTTTTGGCTAGCGGGGCCGGGCCATGAGCAGTTCTTC. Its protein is CASSFWLAGPGHEQFF.

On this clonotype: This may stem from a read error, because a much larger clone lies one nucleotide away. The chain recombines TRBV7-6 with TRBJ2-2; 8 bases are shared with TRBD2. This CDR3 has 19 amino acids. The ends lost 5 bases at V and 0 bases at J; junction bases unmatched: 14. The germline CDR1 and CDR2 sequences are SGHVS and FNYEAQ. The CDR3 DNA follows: TGTGCCAGCAGCCCGCTGGGGGATAGCGGGGTATCGAACACCGGGGAGCTGTTTTTT. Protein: CASSPLGDSGVSNTGELFF.

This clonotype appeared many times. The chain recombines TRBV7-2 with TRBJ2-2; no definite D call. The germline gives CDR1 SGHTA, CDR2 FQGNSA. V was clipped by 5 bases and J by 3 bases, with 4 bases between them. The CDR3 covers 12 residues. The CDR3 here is CASSTDTGELFF. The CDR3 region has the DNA TGTGCCAGCAGCACCGACACCGGGGAGCTGTTTTTT.

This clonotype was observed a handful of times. CDR3: CASTKGGGGRETQYF. CDR3 DNA sequence: TGTGCCAGCACCAAAGGAGGAGGGGGTCGAGAGACCCAGTACTTC. This chain links TRBV6-2 or TRBV6-3 with TRBJ2-5, with D possibly being TRBD1 or TRBD2 (6 bases each). Germline values: CDR1 MNHEY, CDR2 SVGEGT. V lost 7 bases and J lost 4, with 19 bases in between. The CDR3 is made up of 15 amino acids.